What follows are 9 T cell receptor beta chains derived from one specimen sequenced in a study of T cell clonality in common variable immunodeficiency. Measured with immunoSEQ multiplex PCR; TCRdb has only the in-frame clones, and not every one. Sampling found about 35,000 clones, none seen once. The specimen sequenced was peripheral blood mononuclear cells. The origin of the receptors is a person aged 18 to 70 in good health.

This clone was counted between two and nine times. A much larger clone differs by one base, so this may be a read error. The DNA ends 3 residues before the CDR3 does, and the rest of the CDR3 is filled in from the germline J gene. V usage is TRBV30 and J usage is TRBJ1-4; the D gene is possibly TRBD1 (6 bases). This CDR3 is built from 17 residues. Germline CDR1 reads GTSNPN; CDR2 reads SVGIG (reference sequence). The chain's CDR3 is CAWSVRYRERHNSPLFF. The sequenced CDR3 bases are TGTGCCTGGAGTGTACGATACAGGGAAAGGCATAATTCACCA.

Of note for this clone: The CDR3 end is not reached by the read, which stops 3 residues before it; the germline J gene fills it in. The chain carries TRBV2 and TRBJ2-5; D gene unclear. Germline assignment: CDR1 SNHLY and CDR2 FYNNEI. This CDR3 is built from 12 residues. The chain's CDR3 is CASGWNQDTQYF. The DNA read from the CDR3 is TGTGCCAGCGGTTGGAATCAGGATACC.

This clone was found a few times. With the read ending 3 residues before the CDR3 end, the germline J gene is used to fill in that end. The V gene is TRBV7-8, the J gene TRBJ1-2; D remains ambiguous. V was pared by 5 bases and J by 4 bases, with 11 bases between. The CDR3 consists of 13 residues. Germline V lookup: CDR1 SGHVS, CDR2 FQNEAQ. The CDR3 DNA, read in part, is TGTGCCAGCAGCCTATCAGGAGGCTATGGC. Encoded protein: CASSLSGGYG. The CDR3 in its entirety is CASSLSGGYGYTF. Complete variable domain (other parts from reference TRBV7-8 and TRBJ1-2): GAGVSQSPRYKVAKRGQDVALRCDPISGHVSLFWYQQALGQGPEFLTYFQNEAQLDKSGLPSDRFFAERPEGSVSTLKIQRTQQEDSAVYLCASSLSGGYGYTFGSGTRLTVV.

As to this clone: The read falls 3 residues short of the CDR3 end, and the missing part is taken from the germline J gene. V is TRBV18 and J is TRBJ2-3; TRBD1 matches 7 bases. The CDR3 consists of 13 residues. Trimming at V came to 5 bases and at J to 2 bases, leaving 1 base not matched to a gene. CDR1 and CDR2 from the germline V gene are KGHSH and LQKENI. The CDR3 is CASSGTATDTQYF. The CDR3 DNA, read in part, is TGTGCCAGCTCAGGGACAGCCACAGATACG. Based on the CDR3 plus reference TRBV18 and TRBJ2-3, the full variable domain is NAGVMQNPRHLVRRRGQEARLRCSPMKGHSHVYWYRQLPEEGLKFMVYLQKENIIDESGMPKERFSAEFPKEGPSILRIQQVVRGDSAAYFCASSGTATDTQYFGPGTRLTVL.

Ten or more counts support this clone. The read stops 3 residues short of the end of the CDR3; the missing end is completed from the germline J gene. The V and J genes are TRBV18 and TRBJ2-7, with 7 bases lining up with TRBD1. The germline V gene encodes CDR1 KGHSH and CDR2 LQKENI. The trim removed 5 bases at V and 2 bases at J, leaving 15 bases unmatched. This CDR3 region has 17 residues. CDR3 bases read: TGTGCCAGCTCAGGCTACTACAGGGGTGAGAGGACCTACGAG. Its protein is CASSGYYRGERTYE. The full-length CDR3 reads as CASSGYYRGERTYEQYF.

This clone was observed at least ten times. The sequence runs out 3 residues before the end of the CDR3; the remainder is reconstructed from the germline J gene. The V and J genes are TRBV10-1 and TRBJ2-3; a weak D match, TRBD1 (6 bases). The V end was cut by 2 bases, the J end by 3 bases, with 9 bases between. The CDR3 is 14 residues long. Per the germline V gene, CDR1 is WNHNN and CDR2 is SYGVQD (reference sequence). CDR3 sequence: CASSEMDSTDTQYF. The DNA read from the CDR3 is TGCGCCAGCAGTGAGATGGACAGTACAGATACG.

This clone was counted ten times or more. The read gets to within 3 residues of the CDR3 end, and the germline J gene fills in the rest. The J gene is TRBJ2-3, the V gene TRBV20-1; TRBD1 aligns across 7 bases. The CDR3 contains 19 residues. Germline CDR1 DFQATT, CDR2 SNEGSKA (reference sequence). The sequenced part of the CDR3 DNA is TGCAGTGCTAGAGATCGGAACAGGGGTGGCCCTTATAGCAATCAGCCG. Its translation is CSARDRNRGGPYSNQP. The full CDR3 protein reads CSARDRNRGGPYSNQPQYF.

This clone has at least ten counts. Incomplete CDR3 DNA: TGTGCCAGCAGTGAATCCGGGACAGGATGGGAAAAA. Residues: CASSESGTGWEK. The whole CDR3 protein is CASSESGTGWEKLFF. V and J are TRBV6-1 and TRBJ1-4; 8 bases line up with TRBD1. The read stops 3 residues short of the end of the CDR3; the missing end is completed from the germline J gene. The CDR3 is made up of 15 amino acids. Trimming took 2 bases from V and 8 from J; bases not matched to a gene: 7. CDR1 MNHNS and CDR2 SASEGT come from the germline V gene.

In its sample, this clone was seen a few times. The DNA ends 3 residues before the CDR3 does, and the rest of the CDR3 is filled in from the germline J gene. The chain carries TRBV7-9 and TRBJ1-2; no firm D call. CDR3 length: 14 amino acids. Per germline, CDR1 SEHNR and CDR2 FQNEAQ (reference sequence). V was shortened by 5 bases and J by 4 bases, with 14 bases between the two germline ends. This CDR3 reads CASSPGEGGYGYTF. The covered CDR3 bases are TGTGCCAGCAGCCCCGGGGAGGGAGGCTATGGC.